This TCR beta chain appears in the sequencing data of a study of T cell repertoires in cytomegalovirus infection. About the research overall: Recently described HLA-C-restricted plus well-studied HLA-B-restricted CMV epitopes were used. TCR beta signatures that were public indicated CMV infection and matching HLA type.

Findings and caveats of the study: Clonotype analysis showed dominance of the ex vivo response by HLA-C-restricted CMV-specific TCR beta clonotypes. Identification of carriers of CMV plus the relevant HLA was performed using cumulative public TCR beta family frequency.

This clonotype was detected a few times. Its antigen is not known. TCRdb reprocessed the reads with MiXCR, giving one entry per CDR3 protein. This repertoire shows around 47,000 distinct CDR3 sequences, roughly a fifth found once; its top ten account for 80%. Sequences were derived from CD8+ T cells from cultured PBMCs, sampled from culture after CMV antigen stimulation. This TCR was sampled from a human donor in good health (CMV status not recorded). Some clones in this sample may be carry-over from other donors' samples.

This CDR3 is CSGRSGRDGEQFF. The CDR3 DNA follows: TGCAGCGGTCGGTCCGGGAGAGATGGTGAGCAGTTCTTC. The chain links TRBV29-1 to TRBJ2-1; weak D call: TRBD2 (6 bases). V was trimmed by 7 bases and J by 9 bases, leaving 19 bases between them. This CDR3 region has 13 residues. From germline, CDR1 is SQVTM and CDR2 ANQGSEA.